Following are 9 T cell receptor beta chains from one sample sequenced in a study of control samples from healthy donors and cancer patients. The data were produced by immunoSEQ multiplex PCR, yet TCRdb's version contains in-frame clones alone and is incomplete. This sample has about 73,000 clones, with 87% found just once. Input material: blood. The origin of the receptors is a woman between 45 and 60 years old in good health.

The chain combines TRBV28 with TRBJ2-7; possibly TRBD1 for D (6 bases). Germline V gene data show CDR1 as MDHEN and CDR2 as SYDVKM. The CDR3 contains 16 residues. V lost 7 bases and J 2 bases, leaving 21 bases between the germline ends. DNA for the CDR3: TGTGCCAGCATCCAATCGGGACAACCAAAACCCTACGAGCAGTACTTC. It translates to CASIQSGQPKPYEQYF.

The chain recombines TRBV5-1 with TRBJ2-4; D is ambiguous. Germline V gene sequence: CDR1 SGHRS, CDR2 YFSETQ. Trimming took 5 bases from V and 0 from J, leaving 9 bases between them. This CDR3 is built from 14 residues. As DNA, the CDR3 is TGCGCCAGCAGGGATCAGATAGCCAAAAACATTCAGTACTTC. It is translated as CASRDQIAKNIQYF.

V usage is TRBV6-6 and J usage is TRBJ1-5; D possibly corresponds to TRBD1 (5 bases). This CDR3 is 14 amino acids long. Germline V lookup: CDR1 MNHNY, CDR2 SVGAGI (reference sequence). V was trimmed by 0 bases and J by 11 bases, leaving 14 bases between them. The CDR3 region has the DNA TGTGCCAGCAGTTACTCGGAGGGGTCCGGAACCCAGCATTTT. The encoded protein is CASSYSEGSGTQHF.

This rearrangement joins TRBV5-4 to TRBJ2-1; TRBD2 matches 7 bases. Per the germline V gene, CDR1 is SGHNT and CDR2 is YYREEE (reference sequence). The V segment lost 2 bases and the J segment 3 bases; nucleotides outside the gene matches: 5. This CDR3 region has 15 residues. As DNA, the CDR3 is TGTGCCAGCAGCTTTAAGACTAGCTTCTACAATGAGCAGTTCTTC. Residues: CASSFKTSFYNEQFF.

The chain links TRBV29-1 to TRBJ2-7, with D uncertain. Trimming pared 7 bases from V and 1 base from J, leaving 14 bases between. CDR3 length equals 13 residues. The germline CDR1 and CDR2 sequences are SQVTM and ANQGSEA. CDR3 in amino acids: CSAASGTSYEQYF. CDR3 nucleotides: TGCAGCGCCGCGAGTGGTACATCCTACGAGCAGTACTTC.

This clone has just a few counts. The V call is TRBV15, the J call TRBJ2-5; D might be TRBD1 (6 bases). Trimming stripped 5 bases from V and 3 bases from J, with 13 bases between. This CDR3 has 14 residues. Germline lookup yields CDR1 LNHNV and CDR2 YYDKDF (reference sequence). CDR3 in DNA: TGTGCCACCAGCCTAGGGGCAGGGGAAGAGACCCAGTACTTC. It translates to CATSLGAGEETQYF.

In its sample, this clone was seen once. This chain joins TRBV5-4 and TRBJ2-7; D is unclear. Trimming left V 0 bases short and J 0 bases short, with 7 bases between. Germline CDR1 reads SGHNT; CDR2 reads YYREEE (reference sequence). The CDR3 is 14 residues long. CDR3 DNA: TGTGCCAGCAGCTTGGCGGATAGCTCCTACGAGCAGTACTTC. Amino acids: CASSLADSSYEQYF.

This clone was recorded only once. The chain has TRBV30 and TRBJ2-7; D remains unclear. The V end lost 2 bases, the J end lost 2 bases, and 13 bases lay between the germline ends. Germline CDR1 reads GTSNPN; CDR2 reads SVGIG (reference sequence). The CDR3 is made up of 14 amino acids. CDR3 region: CAWSSKRLAYEQYF. DNA for the CDR3: TGTGCCTGGAGTAGTAAACGCCTTGCCTACGAGCAGTACTTC.

The chain carries TRBV7-9 and TRBJ2-1, with D uncertain. The CDR3 is made up of 13 amino acids. Germline values: CDR1 SEHNR, CDR2 FQNEAQ (reference sequence). The V gene lost 6 bases and the J gene lost 0 bases, with 6 bases spanning the gap. CDR3 bases: TGTGCCAGCAGACTTCTCTCCTACAATGAGCAGTTCTTC. This codes for CASRLLSYNEQFF. The complete variable domain, with remaining parts taken from reference TRBV7-9 and TRBJ2-1, reads DTGVSQNPRHKITKRGQNVTFRCDPISEHNRLYWYRQTLGQGPEFLTYFQNEAQLEKSRLLSDRFSAERPKGSFSTLEIQRTEQGDSAMYLCASRLLSYNEQFFGPGTRLTVL.